These 2 T cell receptor beta chains originate from one sample sequenced in a study of T cell repertoires in cytomegalovirus infection. One entry per CDR3 protein, called by TCRdb with MiXCR from the reads. This sample has roughly 990,000 distinct CDR3 sequences, with approximately 31% found just once. Their target antigens are unknown. This specimen consisted of cultured CD8+ T cells from PBMCs, obtained from culture after CMV antigen stimulation. The receptors originated from a human donor in good health (CMV status not recorded). Some clones in this sample may be carry-over from other donors' samples.

This clonotype was observed a handful of times. V usage is TRBV5-5 and J usage is TRBJ1-1; D unclear. V was pared by 1 base and J by 0 bases, with 7 bases between. The CDR3 runs 14 residues. Germline loops: CDR1 SGHKS, CDR2 YYEKEE (reference sequence). CDR3 in amino acids: CASSLLAMNTEAFF. In nucleotides, the CDR3 is TGTGCCAGCAGCTTGCTTGCGATGAACACTGAAGCTTTCTTT.

Ten or more counts support this clonotype. The genes are TRBV27 and TRBJ1-4; 11 positions match TRBD1. V lost 2 bases to trimming and J lost 7 bases; unmatched junction nucleotides: 3. Germline lookup yields CDR1 MNHEY and CDR2 SMNVEV (reference sequence). The CDR3 is 15 residues long. CDR3 nucleotides: TGTGCCAGCAGTTTACGGGACAGGGGGGGTGAAAAACTGTTTTTT. Amino acid sequence: CASSLRDRGGEKLFF.